These 4 T cell receptor beta chains were all obtained from the same sample, sequenced in a study of control samples from healthy donors and cancer patients. Libraries were prepared by immunoSEQ multiplex PCR; TCRdb keeps only in-frame clonotypes and omits some of them. This table holds 260,000 or so clones, roughly four fifths found once. Sequencing was done on a sample of PBMCs. The receptors shown here come from a woman in her sixties with lung cancer.

This chain joins TRBV7-2 and TRBJ1-5, with 8 bases that match TRBD1. The CDR3 covers 15 residues. J lost 6 bases, V lost 5 bases, and 9 bases had no gene match. The germline V gene encodes CDR1 SGHTA and CDR2 FQGNSA. The CDR3 DNA is TGTGCCAGCAGCGTAAATACAGGGGGATTTCAGCCCCAGCATTTT. This sequence encodes CASSVNTGGFQPQHF.

Comment on this clone: Within the sample, other DNA sequences also encode this same CDR3. The V call is TRBV11-3, the J call TRBJ2-1; no reliable D call. The length of the CDR3 is 13 residues. V lost 0 bases, J lost 4 bases, and 4 bases lay in between. Per germline, CDR1 SGHNT and CDR2 YENEEA. CDR3 loop: CASSLDQYNEQFF. DNA for the CDR3: TGTGCCAGCAGCTTAGACCAGTACAATGAGCAGTTCTTC.

The J gene is TRBJ1-1, the V gene TRBV3-1 (or the pseudogene TRBV3-2), with no clear D. Per the germline V gene, CDR1 is LGHDT and CDR2 is YNNKEL (reference sequence). V lost 2 bases, J lost 1 base, and 2 bases lay in between. This CDR3 contains 12 residues. Here the CDR3 DNA reads TGTGCCAGCAGCCAACAGAACACTGAAGCTTTCTTT. It translates to CASSQQNTEAFF.

The CDR3 DNA reads as TGTGCCGCACGGGGTGGGGACTATGGCTACACCTTC. It yields the protein CAARGGDYGYTF. This rearrangement joins TRBV3-1 (or the pseudogene TRBV3-2) to TRBJ1-2; no firm D call. V was clipped by 11 bases and J by 3 bases, with 13 bases between them. Germline CDR1 and CDR2: LGHDT and YNNKEL (reference sequence). This CDR3 comprises 12 residues.